A selection of T cell receptor beta chains follows, all from one sample in a study of T cell changes during pregnancy in multiple sclerosis. Assay: immunoSEQ multiplex PCR; the TCRdb copy retains only in-frame clones and omits some. The sample includes some 41,000 clones, almost 95% of them seen just once. Sequenced material: CD8+ T cells from peripheral blood mononuclear cells, taken in the third trimester of pregnancy. Source of these receptors: a female donor with multiple sclerosis, enrolled in a pregnancy study. The conserved cysteine and the conserved F or W are not part of the CDR3 here. Fields, in order: V gene, J gene, CDR3 protein.

v_call: TRBV19
j_call: TRBJ2-7
cdr3_aa: ASSMGLAGYEQY

v_call: TRBV28
j_call: TRBJ2-7
cdr3_aa: ASRPGQGIYEQY

v_call: TRBV4-3
j_call: TRBJ2-5
cdr3_aa: ASSRTSGTQETQY

v_call: TRBV13
j_call: TRBJ2-7
cdr3_aa: ASSLAGTGVYEQY

v_call: TRBV6-4
j_call: TRBJ2-1
cdr3_aa: ASSLLAGLTNEQF

v_call: TRBV27
j_call: TRBJ1-5
cdr3_aa: ASSPDSNYQPQH

v_call: TRBV5-1
j_call: TRBJ1-1
cdr3_aa: ASSSSQGNTEAF

v_call: TRBV5-6
j_call: TRBJ2-7
cdr3_aa: ASSLGGDTYEQY

v_call: TRBV2
j_call: TRBJ2-1
cdr3_aa: ASSASLGSYDNEQF

v_call: TRBV4-1
j_call: TRBJ2-7
cdr3_aa: ASSQEDGSSYEQY

v_call: TRBV28
j_call: TRBJ2-3
cdr3_aa: ASSFRAGGDTQY

v_call: TRBV7-9
j_call: TRBJ2-7
cdr3_aa: ASSNRDNYEQY

v_call: TRBV28
j_call: TRBJ2-5
cdr3_aa: ASSPRNQETQY

v_call: TRBV27
j_call: TRBJ2-1
cdr3_aa: ASSLRHGFTDEQF

v_call: TRBV28
j_call: TRBJ1-4
cdr3_aa: ASKLRDRWPNEKLF

v_call: TRBV7-8
j_call: TRBJ1-1
cdr3_aa: ASRLEAGGGTEAF

v_call: TRBV6-1
j_call: TRBJ2-4
cdr3_aa: ASRRDGQNIQY

v_call: TRBV28
j_call: TRBJ2-7
cdr3_aa: ASSFLPYEQY

v_call: TRBV9
j_call: TRBJ2-2
cdr3_aa: ASSRYGDTGELF

v_call: TRBV19
j_call: TRBJ2-1
cdr3_aa: ASSISGGIYNEQF

v_call: TRBV27
j_call: TRBJ2-1
cdr3_aa: ASSFGGEQF

v_call: TRBV28
j_call: TRBJ2-5
cdr3_aa: ASRLQGQETQY

v_call: TRBV27
j_call: TRBJ2-1
cdr3_aa: ASSLNGFPEQF

v_call: TRBV28
j_call: TRBJ1-1
cdr3_aa: ASSFRTGNTEAF

v_call: TRBV5-1
j_call: TRBJ1-4
cdr3_aa: ASSAQGPNEKLF

v_call: TRBV7-2
j_call: TRBJ2-7
cdr3_aa: ASSPNILAGEGYEQY

v_call: TRBV7-2
j_call: TRBJ2-3
cdr3_aa: ASSHGLAVDTQY

v_call: TRBV11-2
j_call: TRBJ2-1
cdr3_aa: ASSSRAGTGYNEQF

v_call: TRBV6-1
j_call: TRBJ1-5
cdr3_aa: ASSEQEYWGPNQPQH

v_call: TRBV6-5
j_call: TRBJ2-7
cdr3_aa: ASNPDSSSYEQY

v_call: TRBV7-9
j_call: TRBJ1-1
cdr3_aa: ASRPGVNQDTEAF

v_call: TRBV27
j_call: TRBJ2-1
cdr3_aa: ASSPQSALAVLLYNEQF

v_call: TRBV2
j_call: TRBJ2-7
cdr3_aa: ASTAGVEQY

v_call: TRBV7-6
j_call: TRBJ2-1
cdr3_aa: ASSLTGSSYNEQF

v_call: TRBV29-1
j_call: TRBJ2-7
cdr3_aa: SVEETTSGDYEQY

v_call: TRBV28
j_call: TRBJ2-1
cdr3_aa: ASSYPPFYNEQF

v_call: TRBV19
j_call: TRBJ2-2
cdr3_aa: ASSSGINTGELF

v_call: TRBV28
j_call: TRBJ2-1
cdr3_aa: ASSLDRGEWAYNEQF

v_call: TRBV9
j_call: TRBJ1-1
cdr3_aa: ASSPGTGETEAF

v_call: TRBV7-2
j_call: TRBJ2-5
cdr3_aa: ASSPTYTEPTETQY

v_call: TRBV5-6
j_call: TRBJ2-1
cdr3_aa: ASSLGTSGSVGNEQF

v_call: TRBV27
j_call: TRBJ2-7
cdr3_aa: ASSLGLAGSEQY

v_call: TRBV30
j_call: TRBJ2-7
cdr3_aa: AWDRASYEQY

v_call: TRBV29-1
j_call: TRBJ2-7
cdr3_aa: SVVLAGSYEQY

v_call: TRBV5-4
j_call: TRBJ2-1
cdr3_aa: ASSLDREDNEQF

v_call: TRBV7-7
j_call: TRBJ2-7
cdr3_aa: ASTPRGQGVSSYEQY

v_call: TRBV19
j_call: TRBJ1-5
cdr3_aa: ASTQGQGGSPQH

v_call: TRBV15
j_call: TRBJ2-2
cdr3_aa: ATSRTSGTTGELF

v_call: TRBV7-8
j_call: TRBJ2-7
cdr3_aa: ASSLGGQVPYEQY

v_call: TRBV29-1
j_call: TRBJ1-2
cdr3_aa: SVTQGSGYGYT

v_call: TRBV7-9
j_call: TRBJ1-1
cdr3_aa: ASSSGVTLNTEAF

v_call: TRBV7-9
j_call: TRBJ2-3
cdr3_aa: ASSPPVEDTQY

v_call: TRBV5-1
j_call: TRBJ2-3
cdr3_aa: ASSPVPGLAGGSTDTQY

v_call: TRBV9
j_call: TRBJ2-3
cdr3_aa: ASSAQGLSTDTQY

v_call: TRBV27
j_call: TRBJ1-5
cdr3_aa: ASSLIGRGQPQH

v_call: TRBV7-9
j_call: TRBJ2-4
cdr3_aa: ASSDSGSHKNIQY

v_call: TRBV27
j_call: TRBJ2-3
cdr3_aa: ASSFFRVETDTQY

v_call: TRBV9
j_call: TRBJ2-7
cdr3_aa: ASSGGSSSYEQY

v_call: TRBV4-1
j_call: TRBJ2-7
cdr3_aa: ASSLLDREAYEQY